This T cell receptor beta chain derives from a study of cytomegalovirus exposure and HLA in healthy donors. The PCR ran on 60 Vbeta and 13 Jbeta primers. TCRdb keeps only in-frame clones here, not all; method: immunoSEQ multiplex PCR. In the table there are about 89,000 clones, more than 60% of which are singletons. This clone was observed a few times. CDR1 and CDR2 from the germline V gene are MGHDK and SYGVNS. Trimming took off 6 bases at V and 10 bases at J, with 27 bases between the two ends. There are 17 residues in the CDR3. The TCR sequence derives from a young man in good health and CMV-seronegative. The sequencing input was PBMCs. J is TRBJ1-4 and V is TRBV25-1; D may be TRBD1 (6 bases). CDR3 in DNA: TGTGCCAGCAGCGATCCCGTCGGTGGGACAACGTCCGGAAAACTGTTTTTT. It specifies CASSDPVGGTTSGKLFF. The full variable domain, with the rest looked up from reference TRBV25-1 and TRBJ1-4, is EADIYQTPRYLVIGTGKKITLECSQTMGHDKMYWYQQDPGMELHLIHYSYGVNSTEKGDLSSESTVSRIRTEHFPLTLESARPSHTSQYLCASSDPVGGTTSGKLFFGSGTQLSVL.